This TCR beta chain was observed in a study of CD8 T cells in ankylosing spondylitis. General observations from the study: CD8+ by phenotype, disease-linked clones were relatively rare in peripheral blood. There were earlier reports of some motif variants in reactive arthritis synovial fluid and blood.

Trimming pared 3 bases from V and 8 bases from J, leaving 16 bases between. CDR1 is DFQATT and CDR2 is SNEGSKA in the germline V gene (reference sequence). The length of the CDR3 is 14 residues. The TCR beta libraries were generated through quantitative 5'-RACE incorporating molecular barcodes. In TCRdb, the 5' RACE reads were re-called with MiXCR into one record per CDR3 protein. The table has about 130,000 distinct CDR3 sequences, roughly 10% seen once. This clonotype appeared many times. Its antigen is undetermined. What was sequenced was blood, either unsorted or a sorted T cell fraction (not recorded which). This TCR came from a female donor with ankylosing spondylitis or in good health (not recorded which). The V and J genes are TRBV20-1 and TRBJ1-4, with D perhaps TRBD1 (6 bases). The CDR3 reads CSARTDSTREKLFF. CDR3 DNA: TGCAGTGCTAGGACGGACAGTACAAGGGAAAAACTGTTTTTT.